Listed here is a single T cell receptor beta chain. Its matching antigen is unknown. This specimen belongs to a study of monozygotic twins with inflammatory bowel disease. Findings of the study overall: Among the T cells, different subtypes could not be distinguished.

For each CDR3 protein, TCRdb gives one entry from its re-call of the 5' RACE reads, without DNA. With 140,000 to 150,000 distinct CDR3 sequences in the sample, the ten largest clones hold 0.95% to 1.5%. Germline assignment: CDR1 KGHSH and CDR2 LQKENI. The CDR3 runs to 15 residues. V is TRBV18 and J is TRBJ2-1. The sequence was collected from a human donor with ulcerative colitis or Crohn's disease, or a healthy co-twin of an affected twin (not recorded which). Sequences were obtained from blood. CDR3 region: CASSPPSTVYNEQFF.